The next 31 T cell receptor beta chains were all read from a single sample in a study of preoperative IRX-2 immunotherapy in early breast cancer. Treatment indicated: preoperative locoregional IRX-2 cytokine immunotherapy. Clones were sequenced by immunoSEQ multiplex PCR, and TCRdb holds only the in-frame ones, with some missing. Of around 40,000 clones detected, 60% to 80% appear once; the ten largest clones hold about 1%. The specimen comprised tumor tissue, sampled after IRX-2 immunotherapy. All receptors come from a human donor with breast cancer.

Within the sample, this clone is medium-sized. The chain links TRBV11-3 to TRBJ1-4; 10 bases align to TRBD1. With 5 bases clipped from V and 0 bases from J, the junction kept 12 bases outside the gene matches. This CDR3 spans 19 amino acids. CDR1 is SGHNT, CDR2 YENEEA, per germline. The CDR3 DNA reads as TGTGCCAGCAGCACGACTAGCGGGACAGGGGAAGCAACTAATGAAAAACTGTTTTTT. Translating gives CASSTTSGTGEATNEKLFF. Supplemented by reference TRBV11-3 and TRBJ1-4, the full variable domain reads EAGVVQSPRYKIIEKKQPVAFWCNPISGHNTLYWYLQNLGQGPELLIRYENEEAVDDSQLPKDRFSAERLKGVDSTLKIQPAELGDSAVYLCASSTTSGTGEATNEKLFFGSGTQLSVL.

V and J are TRBV19 and TRBJ1-6, with D possibly TRBD1 on 5 matching bases. Germline V CDR1 and CDR2: LNHDA, SQIVND (reference sequence). The V and J ends lost 5 bases and 7 bases respectively, with 15 bases between them. This CDR3 region has 15 residues. CDR3 protein: CASSFWGSRNSPLHF. Here the CDR3 DNA reads TGTGCCAGTAGTTTTTGGGGCTCTCGGAATTCACCCCTCCACTTT. Filled out from reference TRBV19 and TRBJ1-6, the complete variable domain reads DGGITQSPKYLFRKEGQNVTLSCEQNLNHDAMYWYRQDPGQGLRLIYYSQIVNDFQKGDIAEGYSVSREKKESFPLTVTSAQKNPTAFYLCASSFWGSRNSPLHFGNGTRLTVT.

This clone appeared once. The J gene is TRBJ1-1, the V gene TRBV18, with D possibly matching TRBD1 (5 bases). The CDR3 consists of 13 residues. The germline V gene has CDR1 KGHSH and CDR2 LQKENI. Trimming stripped 3 bases from V and 3 bases from J, with 8 bases between. CDR3 sequence reads: CASSPGTDTEAFF. CDR3 nucleotides: TGTGCCAGCTCACCCGGGACGGACACTGAAGCTTTCTTT.

This chain joins TRBV11-3 and TRBJ1-3; D is uncertain. Between the trimmed V and J ends, which lost 2 bases and 0 bases, there was a span of 11 bases. CDR1 SGHNT and CDR2 YENEEA come from the germline V gene. The CDR3 spans 16 residues. CDR3 coding DNA: TGTGCCAGCAGCTTAATGACCGCCGCCTCTGGAAACACCATATATTTT. Protein product: CASSLMTAASGNTIYF.

Concerning this clone: Compared with germline, one end of the junction differs, possibly owing to a read error. The DNA holds an ambiguous or unread base, and X denotes its residue. The genes are TRBV19 and TRBJ2-7; 7 bases are a match to TRBD2. The germline V gene has CDR1 LNHDA and CDR2 SQIVND (reference sequence). CDR3 length: 15 amino acids. In DNA, the CDR3 is TGTGCYAGTAGTATAGAGGCGGGAGTCTCCTACGAGCAGTACTTC. Translating it yields CXSSIEAGVSYEQYF. The full CDR3 sequence reads CASSIEAGVSYEQYF.

The chain employs TRBV6-8 and TRBJ2-2; 10 nucleotides align to TRBD2. The trim removed 8 bases at V and 6 bases at J, leaving 3 bases unmatched. CDR1 is MNHGY and CDR2 is SAAAGT in the germline V gene. The CDR3 loop spans 13 amino acids. CDR3 DNA: TGTGCCAGCGGGCTAGCGGGGGCCGGGGAGCTGTTTTTT. Translation: CASGLAGAGELFF.

With regard to this clone: The junction differs from germline at one of its ends, possibly a read error. For the CDR3, the DNA is TGTGCCAGCAGTGGGGGACCTAACTTCTACGATGAGCAGTTCTTC. It specifies CASSGGPNFYDEQFF. The rearrangement uses TRBV28 and TRBJ2-1, with D perhaps assigned TRBD1 or TRBD2 (5 bases each). From germline, CDR1 is MDHEN and CDR2 SYDVKM. This CDR3 has 15 residues.

This chain uses TRBV30 with TRBJ1-4; possible D gene TRBD1, 6 bases. With 5 bases removed from V and 7 bases from J, the gap between germline ends came to 14 bases. Looked up from germline, CDR1 is GTSNPN and CDR2 is SVGIG (reference sequence). The CDR3 is made up of 13 amino acids. The CDR3 sequence: CAWQGRSGEKLFF. The CDR3 DNA follows: TGTGCCTGGCAGGGGAGGTCAGGTGAAAAACTGTTTTTT.

The genes are TRBV15 and TRBJ1-4; D not resolved. CDR1 LNHNV and CDR2 YYDKDF come from the germline V gene (reference sequence). The length of the CDR3 is 14 residues. Trimming took off 6 bases at V and 7 bases at J, with 15 bases between the two ends. The CDR3 DNA reads as TGTGCCACCAGAGCGTCGCGGGTCGGTGAAAAACTGTTTTTT. It specifies CATRASRVGEKLFF. The variable domain in full, with the rest retrieved from reference TRBV15 and TRBJ1-4, is DAMVIQNPRYQVTQFGKPVTLSCSQTLNHNVMYWYQQKSSQAPKLLFHYYDKDFNNEADTPDNFQSRRPNTSFCFLDIRSPGLGDTAMYLCATRASRVGEKLFFGSGTQLSVL.

The chain combines TRBV6-8 with TRBJ2-5, with a weak D call TRBD2 (7 bases). This CDR3 contains 15 residues. Germline values: CDR1 MNHGY, CDR2 SAAAGT. V dropped 5 bases and J dropped 1 base, with 14 bases sitting between them. As DNA, the CDR3 is TGTGCCAGCAGTGAGGCCGGGGGGCCCCAAGAGACCCAGTACTTC. This encodes CASSEAGGPQETQYF.

V usage is TRBV5-1 and J usage is TRBJ2-2, with D perhaps being TRBD1 or TRBD2 (6 bases each). The V gene's germline CDR1 is SGHRS and CDR2 YFSETQ. The CDR3 extends over 16 amino acids. V lost 4 bases, J lost 4 bases, and 17 bases lay in between. This chain's CDR3 is CASSPGLGGVTGELFF. Written as DNA, the CDR3 is TGCGCCAGCAGCCCCGGTTTGGGGGGCGTCACCGGGGAGCTGTTTTTT. The full variable domain, rest sourced from reference TRBV5-1 and TRBJ2-2, is KAGVTQTPRYLIKTRGQQVTLSCSPISGHRSVSWYQQTPGQGLQFLFEYFSETQRNKGNFPGRFSGRQFSNSRSEMNVSTLELGDSALYLCASSPGLGGVTGELFFGEGSRLTVL.

V and J are TRBV7-5 and TRBJ2-7; the table's D call TRBD1 went unverified against the DNA. TRBV7-5 represents a pseudogene. The CDR3 has 15 amino acids. CDR3: CASSFSTGTEYEQYF. CDR3 bases: TGTGCCAGCAGCTTTTCCACCGGGACAGAATACGAGCAGTACTTC.

Of note for this clone: Mismatch with germline at one junction end may stem from a read error. The gene calls are TRBV23-1 and TRBJ2-7; D is perhaps TRBD1 (7 bases). TRBV23-1 counts as an open reading frame of uncertain function. The CDR3 is 14 residues long. The CDR3 DNA is TGCGCCAGCAGCCAATCCCAGGGGGGCTACGAGCAGTACTTC. Protein product: CASSQSQGGYEQYF.

The rearrangement joins TRBV30 to TRBJ2-6, with TRBD2 as a possible D gene (5 bases). The CDR3 contains 15 residues. Germline V gives CDR1 GTSNPN, CDR2 SVGIG (reference sequence). Trimming took 1 base from V and 0 from J, leaving 7 bases between them. The CDR3 loop reads CAWSDGSSGANVLTF. The CDR3 coding sequence is TGTGCCTGGAGTGATGGGAGCTCTGGGGCCAACGTCCTGACTTTC.

The J gene is TRBJ1-5, the V gene TRBV19; D is uncertain. V lost 7 bases to trimming and J lost 3 bases, with 13 bases between them. CDR1 is LNHDA, CDR2 SQIVND, per germline (reference sequence). The CDR3 has 14 amino acids. The CDR3 DNA follows: TGTGCCAGTATGGCGGGTCCTACCAATCAGCCCCAGCATTTT. Translated, it gives CASMAGPTNQPQHF.

The rearrangement joins TRBV19 to TRBJ2-5; 9 positions match TRBD2. Per germline, CDR1 LNHDA and CDR2 SQIVND (reference sequence). V lost 10 bases, J lost 7 bases, and 10 bases stayed unmatched. The CDR3 totals 13 residues. DNA of the CDR3: TGTGCCACCAGCTCTAGCGGGATCGTGACCCAGTACTTC. Translated, it gives CATSSSGIVTQYF.

V gene TRBV14 combines with J gene TRBJ1-3, with TRBD1 as a possible D gene (6 bases). Trimming removed 7 bases at V and 4 bases at J, with 11 bases between. The germline gives CDR1 SGHDN, CDR2 FVKESK. The CDR3 contains 13 residues. The CDR3 protein is CASTWGHGNTIYF. The CDR3 bases are TGTGCCAGCACGTGGGGGCACGGAAACACCATATATTTT.

In this sample, this clone turned up a few times. The chain recombines TRBV6-8 with TRBJ2-3, with TRBD2 matching 10 bases. The CDR3 has 15 amino acids. Germline lookup yields CDR1 MNHGY and CDR2 SAAAGT. V shed 11 bases and J 2 bases; nucleotides not matched to a gene: 10. CDR3 nucleotide sequence: TGTGCCCCCGGAGGGACTAGCGTAATCACAGATACGCAGTATTTT. It is translated as CAPGGTSVITDTQYF.

This clone has a handful of counts. The rearrangement uses TRBV6-8 and TRBJ1-2, with TRBD1 identical over 8 bases. The CDR3 contains 13 residues. Losses at the gene ends were 6 bases for V and 8 bases for J; bases not matched to a gene: 8. CDR1 is MNHGY, CDR2 SAAAGT, per germline. The CDR3 sequence is CASSPGTGGGYTF. Here the CDR3 DNA reads TGTGCCAGCAGCCCGGGGACAGGTGGAGGCTACACCTTC.

The rearrangement uses TRBV6-4 and TRBJ2-7; 7 bases line up with TRBD2. The V gene's germline CDR1 is MRHNA and CDR2 SNTAGT. The CDR3 sequence is 17 residues long. V was clipped by 5 bases and J by 0 bases; unmatched bases: 13. The CDR3 reads CASSPTLGLGNSYEQYF. DNA of the CDR3: TGTGCCAGCAGTCCTACCCTCGGACTAGGCAACTCCTACGAGCAGTACTTC.

The CDR3 DNA reads as TGCGCCAGCACTCCCGGGACAGGGCCCGGGGAGCTGTTTTTT. Its translation: CASTPGTGPGELFF. The rearrangement uses TRBV10-2 and TRBJ2-2, with 9 bases fitting TRBD1. Germline V gene data show CDR1 as WSHSY and CDR2 as SAAADI. The CDR3 totals 14 residues. Trimming at V came to 7 bases and at J to 6 bases, leaving 6 bases not matched to a gene.

The V and J genes are TRBV6-1 and TRBJ1-5; D gene ambiguous. From germline, CDR1 is MNHNS and CDR2 SASEGT. V lost 0 bases, J lost 4 bases, and 10 bases lay in between. This CDR3 has 15 residues. CDR3 loop: CASSEASLSNQPQHF. The DNA for the CDR3 is TGTGCCAGCAGTGAAGCGAGTCTTTCTAATCAGCCCCAGCATTTT.

This clone is labeled as medium-sized. The genes are TRBV11-3 and TRBJ1-5, with TRBD1 as a possible D gene (5 bases). Trimming took 5 bases from V and 6 from J, leaving 14 bases between them. The CDR3 has 14 amino acids. Germline-derived CDR1 and CDR2 are SGHNT and YENEEA. CDR3 sequence reads: CASSGVGGSQPQHF. The DNA for the CDR3 is TGTGCCAGCAGCGGAGTCGGGGGAAGTCAGCCCCAGCATTTT.

The genes are TRBV7-1 and TRBJ2-5, with 9 bases fitting TRBD2. TRBV7-1 is an open reading frame, and its role is uncertain. The CDR3 totals 14 residues. Germline trimming cut 6 bases from V and 4 bases from J; bases unmatched to any gene: 6. The CDR3 DNA reads TGTGCCAGCAGTGGTAGCGGGAGTCGAGAGACCCAGTACTTC. This sequence encodes CASSGSGSRETQYF.

This rearrangement joins TRBV30 to TRBJ1-1, with a weak D call TRBD1 (6 bases). The germline gives CDR1 GTSNPN, CDR2 SVGIG (reference sequence). Trimming took 4 bases from V and 5 from J, leaving 20 bases between them. The CDR3 loop spans 15 amino acids. Here the CDR3 reads CAWKRLGQGGTEAFF. DNA for the CDR3: TGTGCCTGGAAAAGGCTGGGACAAGGGGGAACTGAAGCTTTCTTT.

This sequence joins TRBV7-1 and TRBJ1-5; no firm D call. TRBV7-1 is an ORF, with its function uncertain. Trimming took off 5 bases at V and 7 bases at J, with 18 bases between the two ends. The CDR3 consists of 15 residues. The CDR3 sequence: CASSVLVSVEQPQHF. In nucleotides, the CDR3 is TGTGCCAGCAGCGTCTTAGTCTCGGTCGAACAGCCCCAGCATTTT.

The chain links TRBV18 to TRBJ2-7, with 8 bases matching TRBD1. This CDR3 contains 13 residues. The V segment lost 3 bases and the J segment 3 bases; nucleotides outside the gene matches: 1. The germline V gene has CDR1 KGHSH and CDR2 LQKENI. The CDR3 is CASSPDRDYEQYF. The CDR3 nucleotides read TGTGCCAGCTCACCGGACAGGGACTACGAGCAGTACTTC.

J is TRBJ2-2 and V is TRBV11-3; 12 bases fit TRBD2. Losses at the gene ends were 5 bases for V and 6 bases for J; bases not matched to a gene: 4. CDR1 and CDR2 (germline): SGHNT, YENEEA. The CDR3 spans 15 residues. The CDR3 DNA sequence: TGTGCCAGCAGCCCACTAGCGGGAGGCCCCGGGGAGCTGTTTTTT. It codes for CASSPLAGGPGELFF. Together with reference TRBV11-3 and TRBJ2-2, the CDR3 gives the full variable domain: EAGVVQSPRYKIIEKKQPVAFWCNPISGHNTLYWYLQNLGQGPELLIRYENEEAVDDSQLPKDRFSAERLKGVDSTLKIQPAELGDSAVYLCASSPLAGGPGELFFGEGSRLTVL.

This chain connects TRBV22-1 to TRBJ1-2. TRBV22-1 is a pseudogene segment. CDR3 size: 13 residues. The CDR3 coding sequence is TGTGCCAGCAGTGAGGACTCTTATGTCCGCTACACCTTC. Amino acids: CASSEDSYVRYTF.

This rearrangement joins TRBV28 to TRBJ2-7; 8 nucleotides line up with TRBD2. Losses at the gene ends were 0 bases for V and 5 bases for J; bases not matched to a gene: 6. Germline CDR1 and CDR2: MDHEN and SYDVKM. The CDR3 covers 15 residues. CDR3 loop: CASSLWGREGHEQYF. CDR3 in DNA: TGTGCCAGCAGTTTATGGGGACGGGAGGGCCACGAGCAGTACTTC.

The J gene is TRBJ1-5, the V gene TRBV19; 7 bases are shared with TRBD1. The V gene end was trimmed by 7 bases and the J gene end by 2 bases; junction bases not matched to a gene: 5. There are 14 residues in the CDR3. Germline lookup yields CDR1 LNHDA and CDR2 SQIVND (reference sequence). The CDR3 is CASNSRGGNQPQHF. CDR3 coding DNA: TGTGCCAGTAACTCCAGGGGGGGCAATCAGCCCCAGCATTTT.